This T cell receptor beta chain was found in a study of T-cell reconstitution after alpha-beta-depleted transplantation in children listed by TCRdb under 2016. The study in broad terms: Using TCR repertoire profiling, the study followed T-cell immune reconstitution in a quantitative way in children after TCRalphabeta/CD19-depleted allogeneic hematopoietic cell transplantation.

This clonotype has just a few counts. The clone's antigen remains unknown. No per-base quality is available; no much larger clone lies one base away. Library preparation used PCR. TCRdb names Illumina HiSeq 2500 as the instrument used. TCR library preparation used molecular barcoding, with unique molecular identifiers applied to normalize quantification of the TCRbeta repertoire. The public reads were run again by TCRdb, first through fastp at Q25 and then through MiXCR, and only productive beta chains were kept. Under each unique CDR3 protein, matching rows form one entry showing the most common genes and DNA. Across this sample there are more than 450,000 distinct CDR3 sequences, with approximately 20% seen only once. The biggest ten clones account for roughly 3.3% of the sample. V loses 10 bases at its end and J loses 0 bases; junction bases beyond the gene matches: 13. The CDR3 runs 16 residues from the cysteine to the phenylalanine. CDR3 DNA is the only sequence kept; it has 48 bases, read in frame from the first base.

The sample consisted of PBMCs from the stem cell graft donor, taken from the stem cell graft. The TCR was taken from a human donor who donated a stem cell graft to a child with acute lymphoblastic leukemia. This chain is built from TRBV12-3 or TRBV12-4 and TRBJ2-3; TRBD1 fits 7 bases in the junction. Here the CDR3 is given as CATSGGSSASTDTQYF. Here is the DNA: TGTGCCACCTCAGGGGGATCTTCCGCTAGCACAGATACGCAGTATTTT.